Listed below are T cell receptor beta chains from one sample, sequenced in a study of shared T cell receptors in the human thymus. The data were produced by immunoSEQ multiplex PCR, yet TCRdb's version contains in-frame clones alone and is incomplete. The table has about 540,000 clones, 75% to 80% seen once. The same specimen was also included in a second study, on human thymus T cells.

Input material: thymocytes. The source is a boy in the first two years of life with a congenital heart defect. CDR3s include the opening cysteine and the closing phenylalanine or tryptophan. A D gene is named only where the DNA matches it firmly. Not all rows give a size; the values are once, few, many and, for expanded clones, a class.

abundance	j_gene	d_gene	v_gene	CDR3nt	CDR3aa
.	TRBJ2-7	TRBD1	TRBV7-9	TGTGCCAGCAGAACCTGGGACAGCTACGAGCAGTACTTC	CASRTWDSYEQYF
.	TRBJ2-7	TRBD1	TRBV14	TGTGCCAGCAGCCAAGATTGGACCGGGACAGGGGGCAACGAGCAGTACTTC	CASSQDWTGTGGNEQYF
.	TRBJ2-7	.	TRBV5-1	TGCGCCAGTTCAGGGGACCTCTACGAGCAGTACTTC	CASSGDLYEQYF
.	TRBJ1-5	TRBD1	TRBV18	TGTGCCAGCTCCGGACAGGGGCCGCCCTTTGACGGGCCCCAGCATTTT	CASSGQGPPFDGPQHF
.	TRBJ1-3	.	TRBV5-1	TGCGCCAGCAGCTTGGCCGGAGATACTGGAAACACCATATATTTT	CASSLAGDTGNTIYF
few	TRBJ2-1	TRBD2	TRBV5-1	TGCGCCAGCGGGGGAGGGGCCGGGAGTTTTCCCTACAATGAGCAGTTCTTC	CASGGGAGSFPYNEQFF
.	TRBJ2-1	.	TRBV18	TGTGCCAGCTCACGACCACGGACTGGTCCCTCCTACAATGAGCAGTTCTTC	CASSRPRTGPSYNEQFF
.	TRBJ1-3	TRBD1	TRBV6-6	TGTGCCAGCAGCCGGGACAGGGAGAACACCATATATTTT	CASSRDRENTIYF
.	TRBJ2-5	.	TRBV4-1	TGCGCCAGCAGCCAGCGCCCTAGAGGCGGGGAGACCCAGTACTTC	CASSQRPRGGETQYF
.	TRBJ2-3	TRBD1	TRBV27	TGTGCCAGCAGTCTCAGGGGGCGGACAGATACGCAGTATTTT	CASSLRGRTDTQYF